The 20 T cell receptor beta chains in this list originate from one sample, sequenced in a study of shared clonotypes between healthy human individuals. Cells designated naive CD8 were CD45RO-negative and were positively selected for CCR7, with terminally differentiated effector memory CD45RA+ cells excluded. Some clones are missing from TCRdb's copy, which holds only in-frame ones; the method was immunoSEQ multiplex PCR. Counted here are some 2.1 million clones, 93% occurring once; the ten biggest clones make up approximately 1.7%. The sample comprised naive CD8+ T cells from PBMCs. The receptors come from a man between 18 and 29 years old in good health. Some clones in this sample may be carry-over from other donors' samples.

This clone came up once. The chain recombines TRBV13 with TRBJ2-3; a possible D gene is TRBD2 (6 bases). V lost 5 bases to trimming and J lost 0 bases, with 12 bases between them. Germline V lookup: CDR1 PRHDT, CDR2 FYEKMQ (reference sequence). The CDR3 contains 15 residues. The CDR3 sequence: CASSRGLHSTDTQYF. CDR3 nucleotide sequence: TGTGCCAGCAGCCGGGGACTCCATAGCACAGATACGCAGTATTTT. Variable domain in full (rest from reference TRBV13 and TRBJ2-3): AAGVIQSPRHLIKEKRETATLKCYPIPRHDTVYWYQQGPGQDPQFLISFYEKMQSDKGSIPDRFSAQQFSDYHSELNMSSLELGDSALYFCASSRGLHSTDTQYFGPGTRLTVL.

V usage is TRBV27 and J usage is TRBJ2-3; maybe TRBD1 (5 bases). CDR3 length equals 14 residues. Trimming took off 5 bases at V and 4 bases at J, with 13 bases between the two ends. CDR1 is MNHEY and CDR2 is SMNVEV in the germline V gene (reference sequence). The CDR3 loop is CASSISGRPDTQYF. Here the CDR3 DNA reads TGTGCCAGCAGTATCTCAGGGCGGCCAGATACGCAGTATTTT.

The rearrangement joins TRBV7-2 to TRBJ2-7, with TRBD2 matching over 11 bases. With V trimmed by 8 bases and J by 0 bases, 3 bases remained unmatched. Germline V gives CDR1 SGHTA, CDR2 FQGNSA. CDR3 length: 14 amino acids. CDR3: CASYGTSGSYEQYF. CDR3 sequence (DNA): TGTGCCAGCTACGGGACTAGCGGCTCCTACGAGCAGTACTTC.

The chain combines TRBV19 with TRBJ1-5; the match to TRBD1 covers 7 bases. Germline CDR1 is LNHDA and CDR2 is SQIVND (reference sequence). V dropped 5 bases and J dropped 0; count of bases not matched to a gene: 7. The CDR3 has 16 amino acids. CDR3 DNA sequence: TGTGCCAGTAGTGGGACAGCGACTTATAGCAATCAGCCCCAGCATTTT. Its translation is CASSGTATYSNQPQHF.

The CDR3 DNA reads TGTGCCAGCAGTCGGGCCTGGGACGGGGAGTATGAGCAGTTCTTC. Amino acids: CASSRAWDGEYEQFF. This rearrangement joins TRBV27 to TRBJ2-1, with D possibly being TRBD1 or TRBD2 (5 bases each). Per germline, CDR1 MNHEY and CDR2 SMNVEV (reference sequence). Trimming shortened V by 5 bases and J by 8 bases, and 19 bases separated the two germline ends. This CDR3 has 15 amino acids.

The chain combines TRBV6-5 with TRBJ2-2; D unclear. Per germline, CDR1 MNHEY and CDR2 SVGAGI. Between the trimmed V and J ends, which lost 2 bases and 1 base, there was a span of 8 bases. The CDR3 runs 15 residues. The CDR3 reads CASSYSDENTGELFF. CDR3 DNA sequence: TGTGCCAGCAGTTACAGTGACGAGAACACCGGGGAGCTGTTTTTT.

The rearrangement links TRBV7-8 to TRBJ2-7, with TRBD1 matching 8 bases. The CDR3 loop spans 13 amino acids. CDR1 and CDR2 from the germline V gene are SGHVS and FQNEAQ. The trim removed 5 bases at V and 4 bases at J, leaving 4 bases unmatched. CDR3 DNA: TGTGCCAGCAGCCCTCACAGGGGGTACGAGCAGTACTTC. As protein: CASSPHRGYEQYF.

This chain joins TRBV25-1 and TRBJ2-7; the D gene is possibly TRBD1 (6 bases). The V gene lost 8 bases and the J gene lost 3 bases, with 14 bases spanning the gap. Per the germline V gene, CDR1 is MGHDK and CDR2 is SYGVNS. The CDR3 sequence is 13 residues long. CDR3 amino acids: CASSTGSVYEQYF. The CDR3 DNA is TGTGCCAGCTCGACAGGTTCCGTCTACGAGCAGTACTTC.

The DNA for the CDR3 is TGTGCCAGCAGCTTACCCCCTGTCCGGGAGTGGGCCACCGGGGAGCTGTTTTTT. Amino acid sequence: CASSLPPVREWATGELFF. The V call is TRBV7-9, the J call TRBJ2-2; D might be TRBD2 (6 bases). The germline gives CDR1 SEHNR, CDR2 FQNEAQ (reference sequence). V lost 2 bases, J lost 4 bases, and 20 bases lay in between. The CDR3 loop spans 18 amino acids.

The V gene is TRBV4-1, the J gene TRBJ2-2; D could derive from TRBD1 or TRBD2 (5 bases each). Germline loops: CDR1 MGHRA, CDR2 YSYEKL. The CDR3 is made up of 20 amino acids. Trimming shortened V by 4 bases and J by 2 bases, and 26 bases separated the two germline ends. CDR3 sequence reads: CASSRPWDRETSRNTGELFF. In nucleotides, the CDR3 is TGCGCCAGCAGCCGACCTTGGGACCGCGAGACCTCCCGAAACACCGGGGAGCTGTTTTTT.

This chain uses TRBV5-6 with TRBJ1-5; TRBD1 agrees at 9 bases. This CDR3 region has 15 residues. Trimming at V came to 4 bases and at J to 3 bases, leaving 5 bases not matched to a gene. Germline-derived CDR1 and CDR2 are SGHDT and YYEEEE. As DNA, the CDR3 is TGTGCCAGCAGCGCCCGGGACAGGGCCAATCAGCCCCAGCATTTT. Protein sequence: CASSARDRANQPQHF. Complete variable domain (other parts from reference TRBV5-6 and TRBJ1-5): DAGVTQSPTHLIKTRGQQVTLRCSPKSGHDTVSWYQQALGQGPQFIFQYYEEEERQRGNFPDRFSGHQFPNYSSELNVNALLLGDSALYLCASSARDRANQPQHFGDGTRLSIL.

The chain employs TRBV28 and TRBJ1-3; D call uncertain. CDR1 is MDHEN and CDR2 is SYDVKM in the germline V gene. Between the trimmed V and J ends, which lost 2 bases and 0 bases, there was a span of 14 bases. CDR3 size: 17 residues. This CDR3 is CASSLPPGWGSGNTIYF. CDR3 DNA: TGTGCCAGCAGTTTACCGCCAGGATGGGGCTCTGGAAACACCATATATTTT.

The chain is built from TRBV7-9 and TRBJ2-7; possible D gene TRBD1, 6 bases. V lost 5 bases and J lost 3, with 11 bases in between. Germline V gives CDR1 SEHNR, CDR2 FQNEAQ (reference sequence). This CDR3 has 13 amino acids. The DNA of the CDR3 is TGTGCCAGCAGCAATAGCAGGGGCTACGAGCAGTACTTC. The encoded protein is CASSNSRGYEQYF.

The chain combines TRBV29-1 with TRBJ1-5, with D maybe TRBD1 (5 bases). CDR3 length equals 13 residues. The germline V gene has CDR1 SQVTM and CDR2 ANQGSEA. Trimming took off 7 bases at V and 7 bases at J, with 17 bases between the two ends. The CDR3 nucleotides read TGCAGCGCCCAGGCAGGGAACGGGCAGCCCCAGCATTTT. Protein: CSAQAGNGQPQHF.

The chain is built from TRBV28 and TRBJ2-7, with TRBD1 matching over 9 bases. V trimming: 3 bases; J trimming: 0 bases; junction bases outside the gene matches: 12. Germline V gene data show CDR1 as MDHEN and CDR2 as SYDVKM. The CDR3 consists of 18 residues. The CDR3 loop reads CASSLVGLTGQGSYEQYF. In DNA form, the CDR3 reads TGTGCCAGCAGTTTGGTTGGATTAACGGGACAGGGCTCCTACGAGCAGTACTTC.

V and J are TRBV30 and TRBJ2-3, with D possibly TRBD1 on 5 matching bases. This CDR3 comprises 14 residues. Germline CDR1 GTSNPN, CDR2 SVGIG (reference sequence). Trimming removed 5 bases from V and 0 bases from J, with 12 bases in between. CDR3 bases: TGTGCCTGGGAAGACAGTACTAGCACAGATACGCAGTATTTT. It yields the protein CAWEDSTSTDTQYF.

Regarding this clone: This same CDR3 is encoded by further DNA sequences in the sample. CDR3 DNA sequence: TGTGCCAGCAGCCGAGGGTCCTACGAGCAGTACTTC. Encoded protein: CASSRGSYEQYF. The rearrangement links TRBV11-2 to TRBJ2-7; possible D gene TRBD2, 5 bases. CDR3 length equals 12 residues. The V gene's germline CDR1 is SGHAT and CDR2 FQNNGV. The germline V and J ends were trimmed by 5 bases and 1 base, with 6 bases remaining between them.

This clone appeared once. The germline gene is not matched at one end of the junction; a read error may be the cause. CDR3 bases: TGTGCCAGCAGTCTATCTATACAGGGAAGCACAGATACGCAGTATTTT. Its protein is CASSLSIQGSTDTQYF. The chain combines TRBV27 with TRBJ2-3; a possible D gene is TRBD1 (6 bases). The CDR3 runs 16 residues. CDR1 is MNHEY, CDR2 SMNVEV, per germline (reference sequence).

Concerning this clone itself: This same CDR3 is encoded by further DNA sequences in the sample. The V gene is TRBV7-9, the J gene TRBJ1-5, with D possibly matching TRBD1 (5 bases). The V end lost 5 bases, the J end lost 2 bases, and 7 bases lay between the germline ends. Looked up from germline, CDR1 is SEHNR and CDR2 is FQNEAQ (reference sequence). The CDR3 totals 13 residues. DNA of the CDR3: TGTGCCAGCAGCGCGGGGGGCAATCAGCCCCAGCATTTT. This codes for CASSAGGNQPQHF.

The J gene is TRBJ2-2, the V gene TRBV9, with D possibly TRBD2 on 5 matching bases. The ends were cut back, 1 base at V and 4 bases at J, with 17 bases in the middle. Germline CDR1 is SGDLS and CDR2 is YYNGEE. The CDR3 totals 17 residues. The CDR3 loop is CASSVLGLAESTGELFF. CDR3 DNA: TGTGCCAGCAGCGTATTAGGGCTAGCAGAGTCCACCGGGGAGCTGTTTTTT. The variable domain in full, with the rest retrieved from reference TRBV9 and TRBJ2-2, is DSGVTQTPKHLITATGQRVTLRCSPRSGDLSVYWYQQSLDQGLQFLIQYYNGEERAKGNILERFSAQQFPDLHSELNLSSLELGDSALYFCASSVLGLAESTGELFFGEGSRLTVL.